The 16 T cell receptor beta chains below come from one sample, sequenced in a study of cytomegalovirus exposure and HLA in healthy donors. PCR involved 60 Vbeta and 13 Jbeta primers. The protocol was immunoSEQ multiplex PCR, while the TCRdb copy is restricted to in-frame clones and leaves out a portion. The sample yields 110,000 or so clones, roughly four fifths seen once. Sequenced material: PBMCs. Source of these receptors: a woman under 30 in good health and CMV-seronegative.

The chain employs TRBV7-9 and TRBJ2-1, with a tentative D call TRBD2 (5 bases). CDR1 and CDR2 from the germline V gene are SEHNR and FQNEAQ (reference sequence). The CDR3 has 13 residues. With 5 bases removed from V and 6 bases from J, the gap between germline ends came to 11 bases. CDR3 DNA sequence: TGTGCCAGCAGCCCCCGGGGTAGCAATGAGCAGTTCTTC. Encoded protein: CASSPRGSNEQFF.

The genes are TRBV11-3 and TRBJ2-2; no definite D call. Germline CDR1 is SGHNT and CDR2 is YENEEA. The CDR3 runs to 16 residues. Trimming pared 1 base from V and 0 bases from J, leaving 9 bases between. The CDR3 nucleotides read TGTGCCAGCAGCTTAGGTGGGCAGACGAACACCGGGGAGCTGTTTTTT. It is translated as CASSLGGQTNTGELFF. Full variable domain (missing parts from reference TRBV11-3 and TRBJ2-2): EAGVVQSPRYKIIEKKQPVAFWCNPISGHNTLYWYLQNLGQGPELLIRYENEEAVDDSQLPKDRFSAERLKGVDSTLKIQPAELGDSAVYLCASSLGGQTNTGELFFGEGSRLTVL.

The rearrangement joins TRBV10-1 to TRBJ2-3; a possible D gene is TRBD2 (7 bases). The V end was cut by 7 bases, the J end by 4 bases, with 15 bases between. The CDR3 runs 14 residues. The germline CDR1 and CDR2 sequences are WNHNN and SYGVQD (reference sequence). CDR3 loop: CASNGGGSADTQYF. The CDR3 nucleotides are TGCGCCAGCAACGGGGGCGGGAGCGCAGATACGCAGTATTTT.

The genes are TRBV18 and TRBJ2-2, with no clear D. Germline CDR1 is KGHSH and CDR2 is LQKENI. This CDR3 contains 15 residues. Between the trimmed V and J ends, which lost 2 bases and 3 bases, there was a span of 10 bases. CDR3 DNA sequence: TGTGCCAGCTCACCAGGAGCGTACGACACCGGGGAGCTGTTTTTT. It codes for CASSPGAYDTGELFF.

This chain uses TRBV14 with TRBJ2-1, with TRBD2 matching over 8 bases. Unmatched junction bases numbered 4, after V lost 0 bases and J lost 9 bases. The germline V gene has CDR1 SGHDN and CDR2 FVKESK. This CDR3 is built from 14 residues. DNA of the CDR3: TGTGCCAGCAGCCAAGATTCACTAGCGGTTGAGCAGTTCTTC. Translating it yields CASSQDSLAVEQFF.

The chain is built from TRBV7-2 and TRBJ2-1; D possibly corresponds to TRBD2 (6 bases). The CDR3 length is 14 residues. The germline V gene encodes CDR1 SGHTA and CDR2 FQGNSA. Trimming shortened V by 1 base and J by 7 bases, and 11 bases separated the two germline ends. CDR3 residues: CASSLDGGVNEQFF. CDR3 in DNA: TGTGCCAGCAGCTTAGACGGCGGGGTTAATGAGCAGTTCTTC.

This clone has more than one count but fewer than ten. The gene calls are TRBV6-1 and TRBJ2-1, with D unresolved. The ends were cut back, 2 bases at V and 3 bases at J, with 8 bases in the middle. The CDR3 runs 14 residues. In germline, CDR1 is MNHNS, CDR2 SASEGT. CDR3 amino acids: CASSELPVYNEQFF. DNA for the CDR3: TGTGCCAGCAGTGAACTCCCAGTCTACAATGAGCAGTTCTTC.

This clone was detected only once. The chain recombines TRBV6-5 with TRBJ1-5; no firm D call. The V and J ends lost 8 bases and 0 bases respectively, with 11 bases between them. The CDR3 sequence is 14 residues long. CDR1 and CDR2 from the germline V gene are MNHEY and SVGAGI. CDR3 in DNA: TGTGCCAGCCGACCAGACAATAGCAATCAGCCCCAGCATTTT. This gives the protein CASRPDNSNQPQHF.

Regarding this clone: Other DNA sequences in this sample translate to the same CDR3. This rearrangement joins TRBV20-1 to TRBJ2-7; D uncertain. Deletions cut 6 bases from V and 3 bases from J, with 6 bases between. Germline V gene data show CDR1 as DFQATT and CDR2 as SNEGSKA (reference sequence). The CDR3 has 10 amino acids. As DNA, the CDR3 is TGCAGTGCCTCCTACTACGAGCAGTACTTC. It codes for CSASYYEQYF.

This clone appeared a single time. V usage is TRBV5-4 and J usage is TRBJ1-2; 7 bases are a match to TRBD1. Germline values: CDR1 SGHNT, CDR2 YYREEE (reference sequence). CDR3 length: 13 residues. V dropped 6 bases and J dropped 9; count of bases not matched to a gene: 11. CDR3 DNA sequence: TGTGCCAGCACCACACCCACAGGGGAATGCTACACCTTC. This sequence encodes CASTTPTGECYTF.

A single count supports this clone. The CDR3 DNA reads TGTGCCAGCAGCTGGGGTACAGGGCCTGGGGAGCTGTTTTTT. Translating gives CASSWGTGPGELFF. The chain has TRBV5-6 and TRBJ2-2, with D perhaps TRBD1 (6 bases). The CDR3 is 14 amino acids. CDR1 and CDR2 (germline): SGHDT, YYEEEE. V dropped 3 bases and J dropped 8 bases, with 14 bases sitting between them.

The CDR3 reads CASSSSGTPYTGELFF. The DNA for the CDR3 is TGTGCCAGCAGCTCTTCCGGGACACCGTACACCGGGGAGCTGTTTTTT. The J gene is TRBJ2-2, the V gene TRBV5-8; possibly TRBD1 for D (6 bases). Germline V gene lookup returns CDR1 SGHTS and CDR2 YDEGEE. The CDR3 contains 16 residues. Trimming took off 3 bases at V and 3 bases at J, with 15 bases between the two ends.

This chain uses TRBV14 with TRBJ1-1; D remains ambiguous. The V end lost 1 base, the J end lost 1 base, and 7 bases lay between the germline ends. Germline assignment: CDR1 SGHDN and CDR2 FVKESK. The CDR3 is 14 residues long. The CDR3 DNA reads TGTGCCAGCAGCCAAGGGGCGAGGAACACTGAAGCTTTCTTT. This encodes CASSQGARNTEAFF.

This clone occurred once. J is TRBJ2-7 and V is TRBV7-6, with D possibly matching TRBD2 (6 bases). In germline, CDR1 is SGHVS, CDR2 FNYEAQ. The ends were cut back, 5 bases at V and 5 bases at J, with 13 bases in the middle. The CDR3 extends over 13 amino acids. CDR3 DNA: TGTGCCAGCAGCCGGACTACTTCCGACGAGCAGTACTTC. It codes for CASSRTTSDEQYF.

This clone has only a few counts. The rearrangement links TRBV4-2 to TRBJ2-3; 10 positions agree with TRBD2. The germline V gene has CDR1 LGHNA and CDR2 YNFKEQ. The CDR3 runs 18 residues. J gave up 1 base and V 1 base, and 8 bases lay outside the gene matches. The DNA of the CDR3 is TGTGCCAGCAGCCAAGGCTCTAGCGGGAGTACCGGCACAGATACGCAGTATTTT. It yields the protein CASSQGSSGSTGTDTQYF.

This chain uses TRBV11-3 with TRBJ2-2; TRBD2 might be the D (7 bases). V was pared by 5 bases and J by 0 bases, with 16 bases between. The CDR3 is 17 residues long. Looked up from germline, CDR1 is SGHNT and CDR2 is YENEEA. The CDR3 nucleotides read TGTGCCAGCAGCCCCATCGCGGGGGCCTCGAACACCGGGGAGCTGTTTTTT. Protein: CASSPIAGASNTGELFF.